The entry below gives a single T cell receptor beta chain sequence along with its context. TCR beta CDR3 region amplification was performed from RNA transcripts. The HTBI primer set served for first-round RT-PCR of the TCR CDR3. One entry per CDR3 protein, called by TCRdb with MiXCR from the multiplex PCR reads. The table includes approximately 870,000 distinct CDR3 sequences, about two fifths detected once. This entry comes from a study of T cells in Graves' hyperthyroidism and ophthalmopathy. Deletions cut 5 bases from V and 6 bases from J, with 16 bases between. This CDR3 has 15 residues. CDR1 is SEHNR and CDR2 is FQNEAQ in the germline V gene (reference sequence).

The V call is TRBV7-9, the J call TRBJ2-2; D is possibly TRBD1 (6 bases). The sample taken for sequencing was blood. The origin of this receptor is a young man with Graves' hyperthyroidism. In DNA form, the CDR3 reads TGTGCCAGCAGCCTACCAAGGGACATTCCCGGGGAGCTGTTTTTT. This codes for CASSLPRDIPGELFF.